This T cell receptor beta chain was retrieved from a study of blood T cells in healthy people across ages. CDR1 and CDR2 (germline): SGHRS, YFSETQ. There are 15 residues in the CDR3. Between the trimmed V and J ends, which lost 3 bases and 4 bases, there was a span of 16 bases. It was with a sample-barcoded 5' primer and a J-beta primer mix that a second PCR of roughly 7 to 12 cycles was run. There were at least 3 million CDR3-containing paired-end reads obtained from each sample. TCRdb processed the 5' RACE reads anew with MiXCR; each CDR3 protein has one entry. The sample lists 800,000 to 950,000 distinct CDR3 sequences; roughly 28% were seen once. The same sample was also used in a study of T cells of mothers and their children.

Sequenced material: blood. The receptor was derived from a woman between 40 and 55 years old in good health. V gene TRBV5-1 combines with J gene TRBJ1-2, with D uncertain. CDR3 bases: TGCGCCAGCAGCTCGACGGGTCGGATCCTCTATGGCTACACCTTC. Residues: CASSSTGRILYGYTF. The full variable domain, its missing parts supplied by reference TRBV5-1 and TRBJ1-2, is KAGVTQTPRYLIKTRGQQVTLSCSPISGHRSVSWYQQTPGQGLQFLFEYFSETQRNKGNFPGRFSGRQFSNSRSEMNVSTLELGDSALYLCASSSTGRILYGYTFGSGTRLTVV.